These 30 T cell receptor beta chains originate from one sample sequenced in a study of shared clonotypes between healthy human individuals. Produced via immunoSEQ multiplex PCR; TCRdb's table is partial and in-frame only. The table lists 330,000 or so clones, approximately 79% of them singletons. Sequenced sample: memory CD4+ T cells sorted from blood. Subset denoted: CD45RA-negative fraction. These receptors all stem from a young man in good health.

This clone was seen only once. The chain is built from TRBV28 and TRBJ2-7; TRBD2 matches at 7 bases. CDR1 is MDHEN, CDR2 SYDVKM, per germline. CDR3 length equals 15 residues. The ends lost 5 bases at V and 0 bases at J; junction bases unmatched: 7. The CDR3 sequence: CASSPPGGSSYEQYF. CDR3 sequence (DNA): TGTGCCAGCAGTCCACCTGGCGGGAGCTCCTACGAGCAGTACTTC.

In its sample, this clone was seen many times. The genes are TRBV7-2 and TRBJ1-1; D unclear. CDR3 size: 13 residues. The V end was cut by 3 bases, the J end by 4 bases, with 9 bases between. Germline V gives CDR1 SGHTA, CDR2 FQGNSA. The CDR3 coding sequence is TGTGCCAGCAGCTTTAGTGTCAGCACTGAAGCTTTCTTT. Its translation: CASSFSVSTEAFF.

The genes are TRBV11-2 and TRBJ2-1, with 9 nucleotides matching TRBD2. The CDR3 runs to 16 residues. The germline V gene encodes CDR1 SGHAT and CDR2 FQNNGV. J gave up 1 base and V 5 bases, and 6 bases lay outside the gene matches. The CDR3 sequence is CASSSLSGSSYNEQFF. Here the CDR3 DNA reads TGTGCCAGCAGCAGTCTTAGCGGGAGTTCCTACAATGAGCAGTTCTTC.

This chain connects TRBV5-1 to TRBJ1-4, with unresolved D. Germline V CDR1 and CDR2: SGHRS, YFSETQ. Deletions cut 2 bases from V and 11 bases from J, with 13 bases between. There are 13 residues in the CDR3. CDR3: CASSFAESGKLFF. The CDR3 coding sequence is TGCGCCAGCAGCTTCGCCGAGTCCGGGAAACTGTTTTTT. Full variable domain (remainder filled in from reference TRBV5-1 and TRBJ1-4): KAGVTQTPRYLIKTRGQQVTLSCSPISGHRSVSWYQQTPGQGLQFLFEYFSETQRNKGNFPGRFSGRQFSNSRSEMNVSTLELGDSALYLCASSFAESGKLFFGSGTQLSVL.

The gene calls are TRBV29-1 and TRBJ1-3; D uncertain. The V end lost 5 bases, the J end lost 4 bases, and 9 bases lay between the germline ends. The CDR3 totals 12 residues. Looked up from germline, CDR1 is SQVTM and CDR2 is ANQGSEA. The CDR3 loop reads CSVSESGNTIYF. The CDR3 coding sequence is TGCAGCGTTTCGGAATCCGGAAACACCATATATTTT.

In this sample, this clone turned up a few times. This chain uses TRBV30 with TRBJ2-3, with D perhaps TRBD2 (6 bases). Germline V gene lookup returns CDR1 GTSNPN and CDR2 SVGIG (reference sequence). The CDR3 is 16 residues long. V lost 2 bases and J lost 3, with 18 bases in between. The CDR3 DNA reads TGTGCCTGGAGTATCATGGCGGGACGTCGGACAGATACGCAGTATTTT. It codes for CAWSIMAGRRTDTQYF.

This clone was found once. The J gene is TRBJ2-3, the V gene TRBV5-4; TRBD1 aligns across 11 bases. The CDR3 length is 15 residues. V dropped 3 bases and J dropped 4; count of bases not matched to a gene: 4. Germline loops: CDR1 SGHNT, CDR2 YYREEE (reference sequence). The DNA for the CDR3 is TGTGCCAGCAGCTCACCGGGACAGGGGGCAGATACGCAGTATTTT. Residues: CASSSPGQGADTQYF.

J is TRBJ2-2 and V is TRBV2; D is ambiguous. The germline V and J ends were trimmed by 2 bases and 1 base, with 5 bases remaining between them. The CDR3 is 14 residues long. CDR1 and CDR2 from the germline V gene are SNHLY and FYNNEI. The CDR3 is CASSEIENTGELFF. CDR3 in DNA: TGTGCCAGCAGTGAAATAGAGAACACCGGGGAGCTGTTTTTT.

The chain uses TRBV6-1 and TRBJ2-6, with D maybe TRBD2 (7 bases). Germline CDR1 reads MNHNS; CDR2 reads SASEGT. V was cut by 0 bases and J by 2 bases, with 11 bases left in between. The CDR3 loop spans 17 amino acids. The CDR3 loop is CASSEAGGQAGANVLTF. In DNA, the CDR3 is TGTGCCAGCAGTGAAGCCGGGGGGCAGGCTGGGGCCAACGTCCTGACTTTC.

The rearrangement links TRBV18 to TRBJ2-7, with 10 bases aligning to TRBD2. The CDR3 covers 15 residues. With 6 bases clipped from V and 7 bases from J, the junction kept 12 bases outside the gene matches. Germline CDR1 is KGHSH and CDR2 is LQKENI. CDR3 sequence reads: CASSPSRTSGLEQYF. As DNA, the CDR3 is TGTGCCAGCTCGCCTAGTCGGACTAGCGGACTAGAGCAGTACTTC. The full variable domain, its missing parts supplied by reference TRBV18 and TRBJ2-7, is NAGVMQNPRHLVRRRGQEARLRCSPMKGHSHVYWYRQLPEEGLKFMVYLQKENIIDESGMPKERFSAEFPKEGPSILRIQQVVRGDSAAYFCASSPSRTSGLEQYFGPGTRLTVT.

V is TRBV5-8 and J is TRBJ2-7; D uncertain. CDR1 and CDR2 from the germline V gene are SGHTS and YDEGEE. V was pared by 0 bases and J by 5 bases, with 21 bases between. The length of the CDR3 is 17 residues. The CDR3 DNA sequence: TGTGCCAGCAGCTTGGGGTCGATTAGGGTATATGACCACGAGCAGTACTTC. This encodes CASSLGSIRVYDHEQYF. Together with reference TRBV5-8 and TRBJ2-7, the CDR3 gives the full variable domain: EAGVTQSPTHLIKTRGQQATLRCSPISGHTSVYWYQQALGLGLQFLLWYDEGEERNRGNFPPRFSGRQFPNYSSELNVNALELEDSALYLCASSLGSIRVYDHEQYFGPGTRLTVT.

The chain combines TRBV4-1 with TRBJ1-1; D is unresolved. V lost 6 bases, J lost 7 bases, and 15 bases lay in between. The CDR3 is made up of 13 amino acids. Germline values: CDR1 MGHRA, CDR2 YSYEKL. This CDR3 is CASSPDPGLEAFF. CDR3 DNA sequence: TGCGCCAGCAGTCCCGATCCCGGACTTGAAGCTTTCTTT.

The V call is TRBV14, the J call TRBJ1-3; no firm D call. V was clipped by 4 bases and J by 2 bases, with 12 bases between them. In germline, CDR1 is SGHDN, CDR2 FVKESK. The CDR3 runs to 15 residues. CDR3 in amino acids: CASSRLGFTGNTIYF. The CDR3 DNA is TGTGCCAGCAGCCGTCTGGGGTTTACTGGAAACACCATATATTTT.

CDR3: CASSFRTGEDTQYF. As DNA, the CDR3 is TGTGCCAGCAGTTTTCGGACAGGGGAAGATACGCAGTATTTT. This chain links TRBV27 with TRBJ2-3; 9 bases line up with TRBD1. From germline, CDR1 is MNHEY and CDR2 SMNVEV (reference sequence). The junction had 3 bases not matched to a gene; V was cut back by 3 bases and J by 5 bases. The CDR3 loop spans 14 amino acids.

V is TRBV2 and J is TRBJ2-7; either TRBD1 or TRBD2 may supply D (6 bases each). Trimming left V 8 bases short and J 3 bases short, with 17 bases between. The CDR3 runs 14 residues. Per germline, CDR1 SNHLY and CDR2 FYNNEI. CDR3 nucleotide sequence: TGTGCCAGCGGGGGGCGGCGTGTCGGCTACGAGCAGTACTTC. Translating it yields CASGGRRVGYEQYF.

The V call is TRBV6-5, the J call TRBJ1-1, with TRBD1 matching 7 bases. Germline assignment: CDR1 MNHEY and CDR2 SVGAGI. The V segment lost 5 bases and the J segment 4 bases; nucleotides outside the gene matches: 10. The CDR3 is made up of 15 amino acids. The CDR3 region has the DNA TGTGCCAGCAGTAAATTACAGGGGATAGGCACTGAAGCTTTCTTT. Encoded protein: CASSKLQGIGTEAFF.

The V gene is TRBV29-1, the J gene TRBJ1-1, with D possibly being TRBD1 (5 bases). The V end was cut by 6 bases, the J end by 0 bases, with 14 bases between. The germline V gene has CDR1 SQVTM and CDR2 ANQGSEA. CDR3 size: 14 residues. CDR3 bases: TGCAGCGTCAGGGTGGGGGGAGTGAACACTGAAGCTTTCTTT. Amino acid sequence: CSVRVGGVNTEAFF.

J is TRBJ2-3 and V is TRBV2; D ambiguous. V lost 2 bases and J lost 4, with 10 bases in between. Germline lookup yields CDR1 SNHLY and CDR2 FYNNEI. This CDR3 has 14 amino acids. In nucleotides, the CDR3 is TGTGCCAGCAGTGAAACGGATTTTCCAGATACGCAGTATTTT. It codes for CASSETDFPDTQYF.

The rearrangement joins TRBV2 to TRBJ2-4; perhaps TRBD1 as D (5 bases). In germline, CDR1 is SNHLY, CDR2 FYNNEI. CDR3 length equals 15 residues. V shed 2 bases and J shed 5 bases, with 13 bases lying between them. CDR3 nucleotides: TGTGCCAGCAGTGAACAGGGTAGGGCCCAAAACATTCAGTACTTC. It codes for CASSEQGRAQNIQYF.

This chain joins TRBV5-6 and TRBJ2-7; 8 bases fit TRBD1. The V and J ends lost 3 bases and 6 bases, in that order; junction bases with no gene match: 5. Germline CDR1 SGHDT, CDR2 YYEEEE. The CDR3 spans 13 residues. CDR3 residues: CASSSTGGREQYF. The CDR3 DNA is TGTGCCAGCAGCTCTACAGGGGGTCGCGAGCAGTACTTC.

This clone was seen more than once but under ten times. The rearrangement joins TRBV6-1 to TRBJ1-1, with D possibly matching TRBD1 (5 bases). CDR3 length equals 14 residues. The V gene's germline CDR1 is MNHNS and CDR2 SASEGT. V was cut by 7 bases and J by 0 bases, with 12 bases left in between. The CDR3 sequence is CASIRTDMNTEAFF. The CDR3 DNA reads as TGTGCCAGCATTAGGACGGACATGAACACTGAAGCTTTCTTT.

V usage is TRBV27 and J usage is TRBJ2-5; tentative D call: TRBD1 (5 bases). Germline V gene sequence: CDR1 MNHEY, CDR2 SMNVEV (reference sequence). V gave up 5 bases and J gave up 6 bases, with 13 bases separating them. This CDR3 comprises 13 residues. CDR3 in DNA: TGTGCCAGCAGTCTGGGGCTCGTGCAGACCCAGTACTTC. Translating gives CASSLGLVQTQYF.

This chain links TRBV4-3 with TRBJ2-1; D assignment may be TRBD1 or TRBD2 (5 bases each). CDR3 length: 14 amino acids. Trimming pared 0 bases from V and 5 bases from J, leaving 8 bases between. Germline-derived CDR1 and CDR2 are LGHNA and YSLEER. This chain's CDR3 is CASSQDVGDNEQFF. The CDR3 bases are TGCGCCAGCAGCCAAGACGTGGGGGACAATGAGCAGTTCTTC.

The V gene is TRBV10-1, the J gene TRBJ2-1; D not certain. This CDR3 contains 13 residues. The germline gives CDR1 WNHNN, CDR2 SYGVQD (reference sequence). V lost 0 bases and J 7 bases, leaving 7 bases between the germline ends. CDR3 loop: CASSESKPNEQFF. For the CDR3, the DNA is TGCGCCAGCAGTGAGTCGAAGCCGAATGAGCAGTTCTTC.

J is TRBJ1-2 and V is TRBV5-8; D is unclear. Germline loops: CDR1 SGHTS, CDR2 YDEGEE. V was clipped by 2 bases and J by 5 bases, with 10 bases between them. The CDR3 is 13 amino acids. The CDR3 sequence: CASSFNGRYGYTF. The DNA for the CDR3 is TGTGCCAGCAGCTTTAACGGAAGATATGGCTACACCTTC.

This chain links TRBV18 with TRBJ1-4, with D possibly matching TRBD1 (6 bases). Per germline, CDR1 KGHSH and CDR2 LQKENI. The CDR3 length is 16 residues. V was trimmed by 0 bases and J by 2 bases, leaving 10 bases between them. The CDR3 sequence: CASSPPGAGTNEKLFF. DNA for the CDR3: TGTGCCAGCTCACCACCGGGGGCCGGGACTAATGAAAAACTGTTTTTT.

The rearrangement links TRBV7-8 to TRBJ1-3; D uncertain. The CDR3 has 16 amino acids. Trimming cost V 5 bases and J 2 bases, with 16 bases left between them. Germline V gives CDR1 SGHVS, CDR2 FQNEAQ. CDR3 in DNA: TGTGCCAGCAGCGCGACGGACGGGGTCCCTGGAAACACCATATATTTT. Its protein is CASSATDGVPGNTIYF.

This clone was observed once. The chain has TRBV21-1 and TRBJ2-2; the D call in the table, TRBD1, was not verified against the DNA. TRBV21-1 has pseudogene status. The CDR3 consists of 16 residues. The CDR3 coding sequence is TGTGCCAGCAGCAAATCGATCCAGGGGAACACCGGGGAGCTGTTTTTT. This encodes CASSKSIQGNTGELFF.

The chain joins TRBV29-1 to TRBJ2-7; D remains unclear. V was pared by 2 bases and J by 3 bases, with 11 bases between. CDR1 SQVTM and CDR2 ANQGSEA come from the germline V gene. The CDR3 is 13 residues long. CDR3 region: CSVESSLDYEQYF. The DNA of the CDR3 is TGCAGCGTTGAATCCAGCCTCGACTACGAGCAGTACTTC.

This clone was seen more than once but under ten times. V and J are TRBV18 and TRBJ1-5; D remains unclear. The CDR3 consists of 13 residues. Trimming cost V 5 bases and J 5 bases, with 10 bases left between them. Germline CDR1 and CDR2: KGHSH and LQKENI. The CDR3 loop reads CASSSLRDQPQHF. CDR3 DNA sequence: TGTGCCAGCTCATCTCTAAGGGATCAGCCCCAGCATTTT.